The 29 T cell receptor beta chains listed next were all sequenced from one sample in a study. A single record per CDR3 protein comes from TCRdb applying MiXCR to the 5' RACE reads. The sample holds 10,000 to 12,000 distinct CDR3 sequences; over 15% are singletons and the top ten take roughly 3.8%. Tregs were sorted as CD4+CD25+CD127-/low cells. Sequencing was done on a sample of Tregs sorted from a lymph node. Receptors originate from a female donor with breast cancer.

Comments on this clonotype: Being one base from a much bigger clone, this may be a read error. The chain recombines TRBV11-3 with TRBJ2-3; 7 nucleotides line up with TRBD1. The CDR3 is 15 amino acids. Germline CDR1 is SGHNT and CDR2 is YENEEA. In DNA form, the CDR3 reads TGTGCCAGCAGCTTAGGGGGAGAAGGGACAGATATGCAGTATTTT. This codes for CASSLGGEGTDMQYF.

In its sample, this clonotype is medium-sized (0.01 to 0.1%). The rearrangement joins TRBV4-1 to TRBJ1-1; D is undetermined. The CDR3 is made up of 18 amino acids. CDR1 is MGHRA, CDR2 YSYEKL, per germline. The V gene lost 1 base and the J gene lost 1 base, with 19 bases spanning the gap. CDR3 in amino acids: CASSQARQLYNPNTEAFF. CDR3 in DNA: TGCGCCAGCAGCCAAGCGCGGCAGTTGTACAACCCGAACACTGAAGCTTTCTTT.

This clonotype has at least ten counts. Since a much larger clone is just one base distant, this may be a read error. The rearrangement links TRBV6-4 to TRBJ2-3, with D tentatively TRBD1 (5 bases). From germline, CDR1 is MRHNA and CDR2 SNTAGT. V was shortened by 6 bases and J by 3 bases, with 16 bases between the two germline ends. This CDR3 is built from 15 residues. CDR3 in DNA: TGTGCCAGCAGGGACAAAGGTGGTGGGACAGATACGCAGTATTTT. This translates into CASRDKGGGTDTQYF.

This clonotype was seen repeatedly, ten times or more. J is TRBJ2-7 and V is TRBV4-2; 8 bases map to TRBD2. This CDR3 comprises 20 residues. Per germline, CDR1 LGHNA and CDR2 YNFKEQ. Trimming took 0 bases from V and 0 from J; bases not matched to a gene: 16. The CDR3 region is CASSQDDAGGSVGSSYEQYF. CDR3 DNA sequence: TGTGCCAGCAGCCAAGATGACGCGGGAGGCTCAGTAGGTAGCTCCTACGAGCAGTACTTC.

This clonotype is labeled as medium-sized. The chain couples TRBV20-1 to TRBJ2-7; 11 positions match TRBD2. The CDR3 is made up of 14 amino acids. Trimming cost V 3 bases and J 4 bases; bases outside gene matches: 5. The germline V gene has CDR1 DFQATT and CDR2 SNEGSKA (reference sequence). The CDR3 nucleotides read TGCAGTGCTAGGCGACTAGCGGGACGATACGAGCAGTACTTC. Protein product: CSARRLAGRYEQYF.

This clonotype has at least ten counts. The genes are TRBV19 and TRBJ1-5; possibly TRBD1 for D (5 bases). With 7 bases removed from V and 6 bases from J, the gap between germline ends came to 19 bases. Germline V gene sequence: CDR1 LNHDA, CDR2 SQIVND (reference sequence). The CDR3 extends over 15 amino acids. In DNA form, the CDR3 reads TGTGCCAGTACGCGAGGGGCGATCGGGTTTCAGCCCCAGCATTTT. Protein: CASTRGAIGFQPQHF.

This clonotype is categorized as medium-sized. This rearrangement joins TRBV7-2 to TRBJ2-3; D ambiguous. CDR3 length equals 11 residues. Germline assignment: CDR1 SGHTA and CDR2 FQGNSA. V was trimmed by 3 bases and J by 2 bases, leaving 0 bases between them. CDR3 coding DNA: TGTGCCAGCAGCTTCACAGATACGCAGTATTTT. Protein product: CASSFTDTQYF.

The chain joins TRBV12-3 or TRBV12-4 to TRBJ2-3; D gene unclear. The CDR3 covers 13 residues. Trimming shortened V by 3 bases and J by 0 bases, and 4 bases separated the two germline ends. Here the CDR3 DNA reads TGTGCCAGCAGTTTCGATAGCACAGATACGCAGTATTTT. Protein: CASSFDSTDTQYF.

This clonotype appeared many times. J is TRBJ2-5 and V is TRBV7-2; 10 nucleotides line up with TRBD2. The V gene's germline CDR1 is SGHTA and CDR2 FQGNSA. CDR3 length equals 15 residues. V gave up 5 bases and J gave up 7 bases; unmatched junction bases: 10. This CDR3 is CASSPDSAGGGTQYF. In DNA, the CDR3 is TGTGCCAGCAGCCCAGACTCAGCGGGAGGGGGGACCCAGTACTTC.

J is TRBJ2-7 and V is TRBV5-1; 9 bases map to TRBD2. This CDR3 is 14 amino acids long. Germline CDR1 and CDR2: SGHRS and YFSETQ. J gave up 5 bases and V 2 bases, and 5 bases lay outside the gene matches. The CDR3 DNA sequence: TGCGCCAGCAGCTTCGCTAGCGGGACTCACGAGCAGTACTTC. Translated: CASSFASGTHEQYF.

This clonotype has at least ten counts. The chain carries TRBV12-3 or TRBV12-4 and TRBJ2-2; D is possibly TRBD1 (6 bases). V lost 6 bases to trimming and J lost 2 bases, with 13 bases between them. CDR3 length: 15 amino acids. CDR3 in DNA: TGTGCCAGCAGCAACAGGGAAGTAAACACCGGGGAGCTGTTTTTT. Translating it yields CASSNREVNTGELFF.

In regard to this clonotype: This may arise from a read error, as a much more abundant clone is one base away. The rearrangement joins TRBV7-2 to TRBJ1-4; D is uncertain. With 5 bases removed from V and 8 bases from J, the gap between germline ends came to 18 bases. The CDR3 extends over 15 amino acids. Per the germline V gene, CDR1 is SGHTA and CDR2 is FQGNSA. CDR3 bases: TGTGCCAGCAGCGAGACGGGCTCGGGTGACGAAAAACTGTTTTTT. Translation: CASSETGSGDEKLFF. The full variable domain, completed using reference TRBV7-2 and TRBJ1-4, is GAGVSQSPSNKVTEKGKDVELRCDPISGHTALYWYRQSLGQGLEFLIYFQGNSAPDKSGLPSDRFSAERTGGSVSTLTIQRTQQEDSAVYLCASSETGSGDEKLFFGSGTQLSVL.

V is TRBV5-1 and J is TRBJ1-1, with D perhaps TRBD1 (6 bases). Germline loops: CDR1 SGHRS, CDR2 YFSETQ. This CDR3 has 15 residues. Trimming pared 4 bases from V and 0 bases from J, leaving 13 bases between. The CDR3: CASSPGHHLNTEAFF. CDR3 sequence (DNA): TGCGCCAGCAGCCCGGGACACCACTTGAACACTGAAGCTTTCTTT.

This clonotype is deemed medium-sized. The V and J genes are TRBV6-2 or TRBV6-3 and TRBJ1-5; D not certain. Trimming stripped 6 bases from V and 4 bases from J, with 7 bases between. The CDR3 runs to 12 residues. Germline CDR1 and CDR2: MNHEY and SVGEGT. The DNA of the CDR3 is TGTGCCAGCAGGACGTCGAATCAGCCCCAGCATTTT. This codes for CASRTSNQPQHF.

This clonotype was detected ten times or more. This chain links TRBV29-1 with TRBJ1-5, with D uncertain. Germline V gene lookup returns CDR1 SQVTM and CDR2 ANQGSEA. V was clipped by 4 bases and J by 2 bases, with 9 bases between them. The CDR3 has 13 residues. The CDR3 loop is CSVVVDGNQPQHF. Here the CDR3 DNA reads TGCAGCGTTGTTGTGGACGGCAATCAGCCCCAGCATTTT. Full variable domain (missing parts from reference TRBV29-1 and TRBJ1-5): SAVISQKPSRDICQRGTSLTIQCQVDSQVTMMFWYRQQPGQSLTLIATANQGSEATYESGFVIDKFPISRPNLTFSTLTVSNMSPEDSSIYLCSVVVDGNQPQHFGDGTRLSIL.

This clonotype was recorded many times. The genes are TRBV18 and TRBJ2-1; D possibly corresponds to TRBD2 (6 bases). V was pared by 8 bases and J by 3 bases, with 14 bases between. Germline CDR1 KGHSH, CDR2 LQKENI. The CDR3 contains 14 residues. The CDR3 DNA is TGTGCCAGCCAACCTACTAGCAGCTACAATGAGCAGTTCTTC. The encoded protein is CASQPTSSYNEQFF. Variable domain in full (rest from reference TRBV18 and TRBJ2-1): NAGVMQNPRHLVRRRGQEARLRCSPMKGHSHVYWYRQLPEEGLKFMVYLQKENIIDESGMPKERFSAEFPKEGPSILRIQQVVRGDSAAYFCASQPTSSYNEQFFGPGTRLTVL.

This clonotype was seen ten or more times. The chain uses TRBV6-6 and TRBJ2-1, with 7 bases lining up with TRBD2. V lost 5 bases to trimming and J lost 1 base; unmatched junction nucleotides: 11. The CDR3 totals 17 residues. Germline V CDR1 and CDR2: MNHNY, SVGAGI (reference sequence). This CDR3 reads CASSRRSRELSYNEQFF. The CDR3 DNA sequence: TGTGCCAGCAGTCGGCGATCGCGGGAGCTTTCCTACAATGAGCAGTTCTTC.

This clonotype was counted only a few times. A much larger clone sits a single nucleotide away, making a read error possible. This chain links TRBV6-5 with TRBJ1-3; TRBD1 aligns across 7 bases. CDR3 length equals 14 residues. Trimming removed 6 bases from V and 2 bases from J; junction bases left unmatched: 4. Germline V gene sequence: CDR1 MNHEY, CDR2 SVGAGI. DNA of the CDR3: TGTGCCAGCAGCGACAGGGCCCCTGGAAACACCATATATTTT. Translated, it gives CASSDRAPGNTIYF.

CDR3 residues: CASRLGSVVDTEAFF. In DNA, the CDR3 is TGTGCCAGCAGACTCGGGTCGGTGGTGGATACTGAAGCTTTCTTT. This chain uses TRBV27 with TRBJ1-1, with unresolved D. Germline CDR1 is MNHEY and CDR2 is SMNVEV (reference sequence). V lost 6 bases and J lost 5, with 19 bases in between. The CDR3 sequence is 15 residues long.

This clonotype was recorded a few times. V gene TRBV4-1 combines with J gene TRBJ1-6; D is uncertain. The V and J ends lost 4 bases and 7 bases respectively, with 20 bases between them. The CDR3 runs 17 residues. Per the germline V gene, CDR1 is MGHRA and CDR2 is YSYEKL. The CDR3 region is CASSRDGGSLRNSPLHF. The CDR3 coding sequence is TGCGCCAGCAGCCGAGACGGCGGGAGCTTACGAAATTCACCCCTCCACTTT.

The table lists this clonotype with many counts. This chain joins TRBV29-1 and TRBJ2-5; tentative D call: TRBD1 (6 bases). In germline, CDR1 is SQVTM, CDR2 ANQGSEA. The CDR3 sequence is 14 residues long. V was clipped by 5 bases and J by 4 bases, with 17 bases between them. In DNA form, the CDR3 reads TGCAGCGTTCCAACTGGGGCAGGGGTAGAGACCCAGTACTTC. Translating it yields CSVPTGAGVETQYF.

This clonotype was recorded many times. V and J are TRBV7-9 and TRBJ1-6; D gene unclear. The germline V gene encodes CDR1 SEHNR and CDR2 FQNEAQ (reference sequence). This CDR3 spans 11 amino acids. V dropped 1 base and J dropped 11 bases, with 3 bases sitting between them. CDR3 sequence (DNA): TGTGCCAGCAGCTTAGGTCCACCCCTCCACTTT. Its protein product is CASSLGPPLHF. The full variable domain, completed using reference TRBV7-9 and TRBJ1-6, is DTGVSQNPRHKITKRGQNVTFRCDPISEHNRLYWYRQTLGQGPEFLTYFQNEAQLEKSRLLSDRFSAERPKGSFSTLEIQRTEQGDSAMYLCASSLGPPLHFGNGTRLTVT.

A remark on this clonotype: A read error may produce the germline difference seen at one junction end. CDR3: CASSLGGMDEQFF. CDR3 nucleotides: TGTGCTAGCAGCTTAGGAGGTATGGATGAGCAGTTCTTC. The chain employs TRBV7-7 and TRBJ2-1; perhaps TRBD2 as D (5 bases). The CDR3 runs 13 residues. CDR1 is SSHAT and CDR2 is FNYEAQ in the germline V gene (reference sequence).

This clonotype was counted ten times or more. This chain joins TRBV7-9 and TRBJ2-7; 8 bases line up with TRBD2. After removal of 5 bases from V and 6 bases from J, the junction contained 12 bases not matched to a gene. Germline CDR1 reads SEHNR; CDR2 reads FQNEAQ (reference sequence). This CDR3 is built from 15 residues. CDR3 protein: CASSRTGTRVSEQYF. CDR3 sequence (DNA): TGTGCCAGCAGCAGAACCGGGACTAGGGTCTCCGAGCAGTACTTC.

As for this clonotype: Germline and junction disagree at one end, which may indicate a read error. The V gene is TRBV6-6, the J gene TRBJ1-2; a weak D match, TRBD1 (5 bases). The germline gives CDR1 MNHNY, CDR2 SVGAGI (reference sequence). The CDR3 runs to 15 residues. CDR3 region: CASSLGSGTDCGYAF. CDR3 sequence (DNA): TGTGCCAGCAGTCTTGGCAGTGGGACTGACTGTGGCTACGCCTTC.

This clonotype is medium-sized in the sample. The chain has TRBV29-1 and TRBJ2-7, with 7 bases aligning to TRBD2. CDR3 length: 13 residues. The junction had 5 bases not matched to a gene; V was cut back by 6 bases and J by 0 bases. The germline CDR1 and CDR2 sequences are SQVTM and ANQGSEA. The CDR3 sequence: CSVGGTSSYEQYF. CDR3 nucleotide sequence: TGCAGCGTGGGGGGGACGAGCTCCTACGAGCAGTACTTC.

This clonotype was counted ten times or more. V is TRBV6-2 or TRBV6-3 and J is TRBJ2-1; D uncertain. Germline V CDR1 and CDR2: MNHEY, SVGEGT. The CDR3 length is 11 residues. V was shortened by 4 bases and J by 6 bases, with 4 bases between the two germline ends. The CDR3 sequence: CASSSFNEQFF. The CDR3 bases are TGTGCCAGCAGTTCTTTCAATGAGCAGTTCTTC.

This clonotype is categorized as medium-sized. This sequence joins TRBV12-3 or TRBV12-4 and TRBJ2-1; D gene uncertain. The CDR3 sequence is 14 residues long. Trimming cost V 6 bases and J 8 bases, with 17 bases left between them. The DNA for the CDR3 is TGTGCCAGCAGCCTCAGACGGAAGGACCATGAGCAGTTCTTC. This translates into CASSLRRKDHEQFF.

As for this clonotype: The germline gene is not matched at one end of the junction; a read error may be the cause. The V call is TRBV10-3, the J call TRBJ1-1; 11 bases agree with TRBD1. The CDR3 contains 15 residues. The germline V gene encodes CDR1 ENHRY and CDR2 SYGVKD. This CDR3 reads CAISRTGGQLAEASF. CDR3 in DNA: TGTGCCATCAGTAGGACAGGGGGCCAGCTAGCTGAAGCTTCCTTT.